This T cell receptor (beta chain) stems from a study of T-cell memory formation after mild COVID-19. Study conclusions and caveats: CD4+ contracting clones were mainly CM and EM; CD8+ ones, EMRA. Prior to infection, memory already included some responding clones, suggesting cross-reactive memory joined.

V was cut by 0 bases and J by 0 bases, with 14 bases left in between. This CDR3 has 17 residues. Germline CDR1 SGDLS, CDR2 YYNGEE. TCRdb redid the calling of the 5' RACE reads with MiXCR, one entry per CDR3 protein. This table has approximately 89,000 distinct CDR3 sequences, around 13% appearing once. Regarding this clonotype: The antigen is unknown.

The V call is TRBV9, the J call TRBJ2-3; D is perhaps TRBD2 (5 bases). The receptor was isolated from a man between 18 and 35 years old who had mild COVID-19 (a few samples of this study predate the infection). Cell type and time point are not known. Sequencing input: PBMCs or a T cell subset sorted from them (not recorded which). CDR3 loop: CASSVERGLSSTDTQYF. The CDR3 DNA reads TGTGCCAGCAGCGTAGAGCGAGGACTTTCTAGCACAGATACGCAGTATTTT. Supplemented by reference TRBV9 and TRBJ2-3, the full variable domain reads DSGVTQTPKHLITATGQRVTLRCSPRSGDLSVYWYQQSLDQGLQFLIQYYNGEERAKGNILERFSAQQFPDLHSELNLSSLELGDSALYFCASSVERGLSSTDTQYFGPGTRLTVL.